This T cell receptor beta chain was profiled in a study of blood T cell repertoires in COVID-19. At the level of the study: Material from acute and convalescent COVID-19 was sourced from the United States, Italy and Spain.

Authors' processing steps: Reference gene primers were amplified, and this amplification served to estimate nucleated cell counts. Assay used: immunoSEQ multiplex PCR; TCRdb lists only in-frame clones, some missing. That table gives V, J and clone size, and the DNA gave D and trimming. The sample contains approximately 300,000 clones, around 92% of which appear only once. The CDR3 runs to 15 residues. Trimming at V came to 0 bases and at J to 5 bases, leaving 4 bases not matched to a gene. Germline V gives CDR1 SGDLS, CDR2 YYNGEE. The V call is TRBV9, the J call TRBJ2-2, with 7 bases that match TRBD2. The clonotype comes from a man younger than 30 who had recovered from COVID-19. What was sequenced was peripheral blood. DNA of the CDR3: TGTGCCAGCAGCGTAGGACTAGCCGAGACCGGGGAGCTGTTTTTT. It encodes CASSVGLAETGELFF.